One and the same sample provided the 7 T cell receptor beta chains below, sequenced in a study of T-cell reconstitution after alpha-beta-depleted transplantation in children. Unique molecular identifiers were used to barcode this TCRbeta library. Each CDR3 protein gets one entry after TCRdb re-called the PCR reads with MiXCR. The data show 450,000 to 550,000 distinct CDR3 sequences, with about an eighth seen just once and 11% to 15% held by the top ten. This specimen consisted of PBMCs, mostly from graft donor cells, obtained 180 days after TCRalphabeta/CD19-depleted stem cell transplant. The receptor set was obtained from a female patient aged 2-10 years who had a stem cell transplant for aplastic anemia, so the T cells may come from the graft donor.

V and J are TRBV4-1 and TRBJ2-2, with a weak D call TRBD1 (5 bases). The germline V gene has CDR1 MGHRA and CDR2 YSYEKL. The V gene lost 4 bases and the J gene lost 6 bases, with 18 bases spanning the gap. The CDR3 length is 16 residues. As DNA, the CDR3 is TGCGCCAGCAGCCCCGAGAACCTGCAGGGCGCCGGGGAGCTGTTTTTT. It yields the protein CASSPENLQGAGELFF.

V is TRBV27 and J is TRBJ2-5; TRBD1 agrees at 10 bases. V trimming: 2 bases; J trimming: 5 bases; junction bases outside the gene matches: 8. The length of the CDR3 is 16 residues. Germline lookup yields CDR1 MNHEY and CDR2 SMNVEV (reference sequence). As DNA, the CDR3 is TGTGCCAGCAGTTTAGGGAGGACAGGGGGGAGGGAGACCCAGTACTTC. Protein product: CASSLGRTGGRETQYF.

This clonotype has a handful of counts. The V gene is TRBV5-1, the J gene TRBJ1-2, with D possibly TRBD1 on 5 matching bases. V lost 3 bases, J lost 1 base, and 13 bases lay in between. Germline V gene sequence: CDR1 SGHRS, CDR2 YFSETQ. The CDR3 consists of 15 residues. The CDR3 spells CASSSRDFSNYGYTF. The CDR3 DNA is TGCGCCAGCAGCTCTAGGGACTTCAGTAACTATGGCTACACCTTC.

This clonotype was detected a few times. The chain has TRBV3-1 and TRBJ2-2; D gene uncertain. V shed 3 bases and J shed 4 bases, with 9 bases lying between them. This CDR3 is built from 14 residues. CDR1 and CDR2 from the germline V gene are LGHDT and YNNKEL (reference sequence). CDR3 nucleotide sequence: TGTGCCAGCAGCCAGATTATTCCCACCGGGGAGCTGTTTTTT. The encoded protein is CASSQIIPTGELFF. The full variable domain, rest sourced from reference TRBV3-1 and TRBJ2-2, is DTAVSQTPKYLVTQMGNDKSIKCEQNLGHDTMYWYKQDSKKFLKIMFSYNNKELIINETVPNRFSPKSPDKAHLNLHINSLELGDSAVYFCASSQIIPTGELFFGEGSRLTVL.

Ten or more counts support this clonotype. The chain employs TRBV20-1 and TRBJ2-7; perhaps D is TRBD1 or TRBD2 (5 bases each). There are 13 residues in the CDR3. Germline V lookup: CDR1 DFQATT, CDR2 SNEGSKA (reference sequence). The CDR3 nucleotides read TGCAGCGCCGTGTTGGGGGATTCCTACGAGCAGTACGTC. Protein sequence: CSAVLGDSYEQYV.

This clonotype was picked up a small number of times. The chain combines TRBV20-1 with TRBJ1-3, with D hard to call. CDR1 is DFQATT, CDR2 SNEGSKA, per germline (reference sequence). V lost 3 bases, J lost 4 bases, and 7 bases lay in between. The CDR3 contains 12 residues. CDR3 region: CSARAVGNTIYF. The CDR3 nucleotides are TGCAGTGCTAGGGCGGTGGGAAACACCATATATTTT.

This clonotype has ten or more counts. The chain joins TRBV28 to TRBJ1-1, with D possibly TRBD1 on 5 matching bases. This CDR3 spans 13 amino acids. V was cut by 0 bases and J by 3 bases, with 5 bases left in between. The germline V gene encodes CDR1 MDHEN and CDR2 SYDVKM. The CDR3 protein is CASSLWGDTEAFF. CDR3 in DNA: TGTGCCAGCAGTTTATGGGGGGACACTGAAGCTTTCTTT.